Below, one TCR beta chain is given with its context. The CDR3 has 18 residues. In germline, CDR1 is LGHNA, CDR2 YNFKEQ. Unmatched junction bases numbered 14, after V lost 2 bases and J lost 1 base. The sample originates from a study of blood T cells in healthy people across ages. A sample-barcoded 5' primer and a J-beta primer mix were used in a second PCR of about 7 to 12 cycles. In TCRdb, the 5' RACE reads were re-called with MiXCR into one record per CDR3 protein. Of fewer than 1,200,000 distinct CDR3 sequences listed, approximately 25% were seen once; the top ten hold less than 0.85%. The sample was also linked to a second study, of T cells of mothers and their children.

This TCR was recovered from a girl aged 2 to 9 in good health. The material sequenced was blood. The chain combines TRBV4-2 with TRBJ2-7; 7 bases line up with TRBD2. The CDR3: CASSQMGSGGSRSYEQYF. The CDR3 nucleotides are TGTGCCAGCAGCCAAATGGGTAGCGGCGGGAGCAGGTCCTACGAGCAGTACTTC.